This T cell receptor (beta chain) comes out of a study of T cells in Graves' hyperthyroidism and ophthalmopathy. Study summary: Peripheral blood collection took place at initial diagnosis, before any treatment.

Study-wide results and caveats: Using 13 V-J features, a model discriminated ophthalmopathy from stable hyperthyroidism. Blood samples included most of the expanded thyroid clonotypes exceeding 0.001.

Looked up from germline, CDR1 is KGHDR and CDR2 is SFDVKD. V was pared by 3 bases and J by 6 bases, with 17 bases between. This CDR3 is built from 15 residues. This clonotype was recorded at least ten times. Antigen specificity is unknown. RNA transcripts provided the source from which TCR beta CDR3 regions were amplified. The TCR CDR3 was amplified in a first-round RT-PCR using the HTBI primer set. TCRdb reprocessed the multiplex PCR reads with MiXCR, giving one entry per CDR3 protein. This table has about 360,000 distinct CDR3 sequences, about 13% appearing once. The PBMCs were sourced from fresh peripheral blood (around 9.9 ml).

The clonotype comes from a woman between 18 and 29 years old with Graves' hyperthyroidism. The sample consisted of blood. This sequence joins TRBV24-1 and TRBJ2-7; weak D call: TRBD2 (5 bases). CDR3 in DNA: TGTGCCACCAGTGATCCGCAGAGGGCTCCAAGCGAGCAGTACTTC. Its translation is CATSDPQRAPSEQYF.